This is a list of T cell receptor beta chains from one sample in a study of vaccination effects on CD4 cells after COVID-19. What these receptors recognize is not known. Using immunoSEQ multiplex PCR, the repertoire was profiled, and TCRdb retains in-frame clones only, with some absent. Of around 63,000 clones in the sample, over 70% were seen once. The sample here was CD4+ T cells from PBMCs cultured with HCoV-OC43 spike peptides, taken before COVID-19 vaccination. Every receptor here comes from a human donor who received a COVID-19 vaccine. CDR3s include the opening cysteine and the closing phenylalanine or tryptophan. A D gene is named only where the DNA matches it firmly. Not every row has a clone size; where given, it reads once, few, many or a size class.

v_gene: TRBV27; j_gene: TRBJ1-4; d_gene: -; len: 15; abundance: few; CDR3aa: CASSSGTTNNEKLFF; CDR3nt: TGTGCCAGCTCTAGCGGGACAACTAATAATGAAAAACTGTTTTTT
v_gene: TRBV18; j_gene: TRBJ2-2; d_gene: -; len: 15; abundance: -; CDR3aa: CASSPTTANTGELFF; CDR3nt: TGTGCCAGCTCACCAACCACAGCAAACACCGGGGAGCTGTTTTTT
v_gene: TRBV18; j_gene: TRBJ2-1; d_gene: TRBD1; len: 15; abundance: -; CDR3aa: CASSPGTGIYNEQFF; CDR3nt: TGTGCCAGCTCTCCCGGGACAGGGATCTACAATGAGCAGTTCTTC
v_gene: TRBV18; j_gene: TRBJ2-2; d_gene: -; len: 12; abundance: -; CDR3aa: CASSVYTGELFF; CDR3nt: TGTGCCAGCTCAGTATACACCGGGGAGCTGTTTTTT
v_gene: TRBV7-8; j_gene: TRBJ2-1; d_gene: TRBD2; len: 15; abundance: -; CDR3aa: CASSFSRGGAGEQFF; CDR3nt: TGTGCCAGCAGCTTTTCTCGCGGGGGGGCCGGTGAGCAGTTCTTC
v_gene: TRBV6-2/TRBV6-3; j_gene: TRBJ2-5; d_gene: TRBD2; len: 14; abundance: -; CDR3aa: CASSYGGGAQTQYF; CDR3nt: TGTGCCAGCAGTTACGGCGGGGGGGCGCAGACCCAGTACTTC
v_gene: TRBV5-6; j_gene: TRBJ1-6; d_gene: -; len: 13; abundance: once; CDR3aa: CASRLSHNSPLHF; CDR3nt: TGTGCCAGCAGACTATCCCATAATTCACCCCTCCACTTT
v_gene: TRBV28; j_gene: TRBJ1-3; d_gene: -; len: 15; abundance: -; CDR3aa: CASSIVATARNTIYF; CDR3nt: TGTGCCAGCAGTATAGTAGCAACTGCTAGAAACACCATATATTTT
v_gene: TRBV4-3; j_gene: TRBJ1-5; d_gene: -; len: 13; abundance: -; CDR3aa: CASSQDRGQPQHF; CDR3nt: TGCGCCAGCAGCCAAGATAGGGGGCAGCCCCAGCATTTT
v_gene: TRBV6-4; j_gene: TRBJ2-1; d_gene: -; len: 13; abundance: -; CDR3aa: CASSPGAAWEQFF; CDR3nt: TGTGCCAGCAGCCCCGGGGCCGCTTGGGAGCAGTTCTTC